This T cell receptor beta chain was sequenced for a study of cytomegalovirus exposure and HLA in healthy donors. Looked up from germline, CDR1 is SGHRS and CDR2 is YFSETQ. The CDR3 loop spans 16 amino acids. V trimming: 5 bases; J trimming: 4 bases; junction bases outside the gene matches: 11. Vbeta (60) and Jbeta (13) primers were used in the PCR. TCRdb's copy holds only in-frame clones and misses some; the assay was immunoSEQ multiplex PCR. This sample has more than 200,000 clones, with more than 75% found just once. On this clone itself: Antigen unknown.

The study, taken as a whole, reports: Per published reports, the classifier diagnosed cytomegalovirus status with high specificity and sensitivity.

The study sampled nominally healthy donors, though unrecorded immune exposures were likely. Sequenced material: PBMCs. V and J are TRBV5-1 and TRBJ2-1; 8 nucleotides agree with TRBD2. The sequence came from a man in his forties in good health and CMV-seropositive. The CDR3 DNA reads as TGCGCCAGCAGGCTGGAGGCCGGGAGGGGATACAATGAGCAGTTCTTC. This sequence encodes CASRLEAGRGYNEQFF. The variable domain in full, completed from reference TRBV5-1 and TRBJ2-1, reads KAGVTQTPRYLIKTRGQQVTLSCSPISGHRSVSWYQQTPGQGLQFLFEYFSETQRNKGNFPGRFSGRQFSNSRSEMNVSTLELGDSALYLCASRLEAGRGYNEQFFGPGTRLTVL.